The sample holds one count of the clone carrying this T cell receptor beta chain. This CDR3 has 15 residues. Germline-derived CDR1 and CDR2 are LGHNA and YSLEER. The ends were cut back, 0 bases at V and 0 bases at J, with 8 bases in the middle. Assay: immunoSEQ multiplex PCR; the TCRdb copy retains only in-frame clones and omits some. The table shows roughly 250,000 clones, with around 84% occurring only once. This entry belongs to a study of blood T cell repertoires in COVID-19. Sequencing was carried out using PBMCs or T cells enriched from blood (not recorded which). The sequence derives from a woman in her 50s who had recovered from COVID-19. V is TRBV4-3 and J is TRBJ1-1; D gene ambiguous. CDR3 sequence reads: CASSQDSRMNTEAFF. Here the CDR3 DNA reads TGCGCCAGCAGCCAAGATAGCCGGATGAACACTGAAGCTTTCTTT.